The 7 T cell receptor beta chains below were found in one sample sequenced in a study of shared clonotypes between healthy human individuals. Clones were sequenced by immunoSEQ multiplex PCR, and TCRdb holds only the in-frame ones, with some missing. The sample gives about 710,000 clones, around 73% of which show up once; 1.5% to 2% is in the top ten. Sequencing input: memory CD4+ T cells sorted from blood. Noted subset: CD45RA-negative fraction. The receptors derive from a woman between 25 and 40 years old in good health.

DNA of the CDR3: TGTGCCAGCAGCTCCACTCGACTAGCGGGGGGCTACGAGCAGTACTTC. Protein product: CASSSTRLAGGYEQYF. This sequence joins TRBV11-2 and TRBJ2-7, with 13 bases fitting TRBD2. The CDR3 length is 16 residues. In germline, CDR1 is SGHAT, CDR2 FQNNGV. After removal of 4 bases from V and 3 bases from J, the junction contained 6 bases not matched to a gene.

The chain employs TRBV29-1 and TRBJ2-7; a possible D gene is TRBD1 (6 bases). CDR1 is SQVTM and CDR2 is ANQGSEA in the germline V gene. V was shortened by 7 bases and J by 3 bases, with 13 bases between the two germline ends. The CDR3 loop spans 12 amino acids. The DNA for the CDR3 is TGCAGCGCTCGGACAGCGTTCTACGAGCAGTACTTC. This codes for CSARTAFYEQYF.

V gene TRBV7-2 combines with J gene TRBJ2-7; TRBD1 might be the D (5 bases). The CDR3 has 12 amino acids. Trimming stripped 2 bases from V and 5 bases from J, with 7 bases between. Germline loops: CDR1 SGHTA, CDR2 FQGNSA. This chain's CDR3 is CASSLMTDEQYF. As DNA, the CDR3 is TGTGCCAGCAGCTTAATGACAGACGAGCAGTACTTC.

The chain combines TRBV4-1 with TRBJ1-1; D may be TRBD1 (5 bases). Trimming removed 2 bases at V and 0 bases at J, with 13 bases between. Germline V gene data show CDR1 as MGHRA and CDR2 as YSYEKL. The CDR3 loop spans 16 amino acids. The CDR3 DNA follows: TGCGCCAGCAGCCAAAGTTGGACAACAATGAACACTGAAGCTTTCTTT. As protein: CASSQSWTTMNTEAFF.

The CDR3 bases are TGTGCCAGCAGTTTAAGGGCAGAAGCCCAAGAGACCCAGTACTTC. Its translation: CASSLRAEAQETQYF. The V gene is TRBV28, the J gene TRBJ2-5; D is ambiguous. Germline CDR1 is MDHEN and CDR2 is SYDVKM. Deletions cut 2 bases from V and 1 base from J, with 11 bases between. This CDR3 has 15 residues.

The chain carries TRBV10-2 and TRBJ2-5; TRBD1 might be the D (6 bases). The germline V and J ends were trimmed by 0 bases and 1 base, with 18 bases remaining between them. Looked up from germline, CDR1 is WSHSY and CDR2 is SAAADI. The CDR3 covers 18 residues. The CDR3 loop is CASSESTARGQLQETQYF. CDR3 nucleotides: TGCGCCAGCAGTGAGTCGACCGCCAGGGGACAACTCCAAGAGACCCAGTACTTC.

On this clone itself: The same CDR3 can be traced to other DNA sequences in this sample. The chain carries TRBV5-1 and TRBJ2-1; a weak D match, TRBD2 (5 bases). The germline V gene encodes CDR1 SGHRS and CDR2 YFSETQ. The CDR3 is made up of 15 amino acids. V dropped 1 base and J dropped 0 bases, with 8 bases sitting between them. The CDR3 DNA follows: TGCGCCAGCAGCTTGAGTACTAGCTCCTACAATGAGCAGTTCTTC. Translating gives CASSLSTSSYNEQFF.